Within the sample, the clone carrying this TCR beta chain is medium-sized (0.01 to 0.1%). What it binds is not known. Treatment indicated: approximately nine-day PBMC culture with coronavirus spike peptide pools or control peptides (ViraFEST assay). ViraFEST grew antigen-specific T cells using peptide pools, then sequenced TCRs. Scientists ran DNA taken from cultured CD4+ T cells through the Oncomine TCR Beta short-read assay for sequencing. TCRdb fed the PCR reads into MiXCR, producing one record per CDR3 protein. The sample holds roughly 15,000 distinct CDR3 sequences, about 25% seen once. The source of the sample is a study of vaccination and CD4 T cells after COVID-19. At the level of the study: Sampling that followed vaccination took place a median around 70 days after dose two, within a range of 14 to 241.

This CDR3 region has 13 residues. V was shortened by 1 base and J by 2 bases, with 4 bases between the two germline ends. Germline lookup yields CDR1 SGHTA and CDR2 FQGNSA. The sequencing sample was made of CD4+ T cells from blood, cultured in vitro. The chain combines TRBV7-2 with TRBJ2-3; no clear D gene. This receptor was identified in a human donor who had recovered from COVID-19. The DNA of the CDR3 is TGTGCCAGCAGCTTAGGAGCCACAGATACGCAGTATTTT. This encodes CASSLGATDTQYF.